This passage covers 26 T cell receptor beta chains from one sample sequenced in a study of Ad26.COV2.S vaccination and SARS-CoV-2 variants. Noted treatment: around 19 received Ad26.COV2.S at low or high dose, single or two shots; about 5 received placebo; per-sample allocation not given. Sampling occurred on day 63 after the first vaccine or placebo injection. Profiling relied on immunoSEQ multiplex PCR, and the TCRdb table lists in-frame clones only, not all of them. The data hold about 680,000 clones, with roughly 90% observed a single time. The sample in question was peripheral blood, obtained in a trial of Ad26.COV2.S vaccine versus placebo. These receptors were obtained from a person between 18 and 65 years old who received the Ad26.COV2.S COVID-19 vaccine or a placebo.

The rearrangement uses TRBV5-5 and TRBJ2-7; TRBD2 is a possible D gene (6 bases). V lost 0 bases, J lost 4 bases, and 14 bases lay in between. Looked up from germline, CDR1 is SGHKS and CDR2 is YYEKEE (reference sequence). The CDR3 length is 15 residues. DNA of the CDR3: TGTGCCAGCAGCTTGGAGAAGGGAGGAGGGTACGAGCAGTACTTC. It yields the protein CASSLEKGGGYEQYF. Looking up the rest from reference TRBV5-5 and TRBJ2-7 gives the full variable domain: DAGVTQSPTHLIKTRGQQVTLRCSPISGHKSVSWYQQVLGQGPQFIFQYYEKEERGRGNFPDRFSARQFPNYSSELNVNALLLGDSALYLCASSLEKGGGYEQYFGPGTRLTVT.

J is TRBJ1-5 and V is TRBV6-6; the match to TRBD1 covers 8 bases. The V and J ends lost 2 bases and 6 bases, in that order; junction bases with no gene match: 6. CDR3 size: 15 residues. Germline V gene lookup returns CDR1 MNHNY and CDR2 SVGAGI (reference sequence). The CDR3 DNA reads TGTGCCAGCAGTTACGGACAGGGAGGCGGTCAGCCCCAGCATTTT. Encoded protein: CASSYGQGGGQPQHF.

This sequence joins TRBV6-4 and TRBJ2-1, with 7 bases lining up with TRBD2. Germline-derived CDR1 and CDR2 are MRHNA and SNTAGT. This CDR3 has 14 amino acids. The V gene end was trimmed by 3 bases and the J gene end by 5 bases; junction bases not matched to a gene: 4. The CDR3 DNA follows: TGTGCCAGCAGTGAGAATCTAGCGGACAATGAGCAGTTCTTC. Residues: CASSENLADNEQFF.

The chain carries TRBV7-2 and TRBJ2-1, with 13 bases aligning to TRBD2. CDR1 is SGHTA and CDR2 is FQGNSA in the germline V gene. V dropped 6 bases and J dropped 0; count of bases not matched to a gene: 5. This CDR3 comprises 17 residues. CDR3 in amino acids: CASRPTSGGASYNEQFF. The CDR3 DNA sequence: TGTGCCAGCAGACCTACTAGCGGGGGGGCCTCCTACAATGAGCAGTTCTTC.

The rearrangement uses TRBV11-2 and TRBJ2-1; maybe TRBD1 (5 bases). Trimming removed 0 bases at V and 4 bases at J, with 13 bases between. This CDR3 has 16 amino acids. Germline-derived CDR1 and CDR2 are SGHAT and FQNNGV. The CDR3 loop reads CASSLDYRIPYNEQFF. Written as DNA, the CDR3 is TGTGCCAGCAGCTTAGATTACAGGATCCCTTACAATGAGCAGTTCTTC.

This chain uses TRBV6-6 with TRBJ2-5, with 9 nucleotides matching TRBD2. Germline assignment: CDR1 MNHNY and CDR2 SVGAGI (reference sequence). V was pared by 6 bases and J by 0 bases, with 8 bases of the junction left unmatched. CDR3 length: 16 amino acids. The CDR3: CASRSERGEHQETQYF. CDR3 DNA: TGTGCCAGCAGATCCGAGCGGGGGGAACACCAAGAGACCCAGTACTTC.

This rearrangement joins TRBV18 to TRBJ1-1, with D unclear. The CDR3 totals 16 residues. Germline CDR1 reads KGHSH; CDR2 reads LQKENI. V was cut by 1 base and J by 5 bases, with 17 bases left in between. CDR3 region: CASSPRSLGVGTEAFF. CDR3 in DNA: TGTGCCAGCTCACCACGGTCTCTCGGGGTTGGAACTGAAGCTTTCTTT.

V usage is TRBV6-5 and J usage is TRBJ1-2; possible D gene TRBD1, 5 bases. Germline V CDR1 and CDR2: MNHEY, SVGAGI. The CDR3 has 14 residues. The V end lost 1 base, the J end lost 4 bases, and 10 bases lay between the germline ends. CDR3 residues: CASSYWAQGYGYTF. The CDR3 coding sequence is TGTGCCAGCAGTTACTGGGCCCAGGGCTATGGCTACACCTTC.

V and J are TRBV18 and TRBJ1-2; 11 bases agree with TRBD1. The germline gives CDR1 KGHSH, CDR2 LQKENI. J lost 4 bases, V lost 4 bases, and 8 bases had no gene match. The CDR3 is 16 residues long. This CDR3 reads CASSQEGTGGAYGYTF. In nucleotides, the CDR3 is TGTGCCAGCTCACAGGAGGGGACAGGGGGGGCCTATGGCTACACCTTC.

In this sample, this clone turned up once. The chain carries TRBV19 and TRBJ1-6; no clear D gene. The V and J ends lost 3 bases and 6 bases respectively, with 12 bases between them. The CDR3 is 15 residues long. The germline V gene encodes CDR1 LNHDA and CDR2 SQIVND (reference sequence). The CDR3 DNA reads TGTGCCAGTAGTATCGGTCAACGGGGTAATTCACCCCTCCACTTT. It codes for CASSIGQRGNSPLHF.

This clone has a count of ten or more. The chain uses TRBV6-2 or TRBV6-3 and TRBJ1-5; 7 bases fit TRBD1. V gave up 4 bases and J gave up 6 bases; unmatched junction bases: 6. CDR1 is MNHEY and CDR2 is SVGEGT in the germline V gene. The CDR3 covers 14 residues. CDR3 sequence: CASSSDRVGQPQHF. The CDR3, as DNA: TGTGCCAGCAGTTCTGACAGGGTCGGTCAGCCCCAGCATTTT.

V usage is TRBV7-9 and J usage is TRBJ2-3; D not certain. The ends were cut back, 6 bases at V and 4 bases at J, with 11 bases in the middle. CDR3 length: 13 residues. The V gene's germline CDR1 is SEHNR and CDR2 FQNEAQ (reference sequence). CDR3 coding DNA: TGTGCCAGCAGTTCAATCGGTCCAGATACGCAGTATTTT. Translated: CASSSIGPDTQYF.

This chain uses TRBV19 with TRBJ2-7; possible D gene TRBD2, 6 bases. CDR3 length: 13 amino acids. Trimming pared 4 bases from V and 3 bases from J, leaving 10 bases between. Per the germline V gene, CDR1 is LNHDA and CDR2 is SQIVND (reference sequence). The CDR3 nucleotides read TGTGCCAGTAGTAGTACGGGAGACTACGAGCAGTACTTC. This encodes CASSSTGDYEQYF.

CDR3 protein: CATSDFGQEQFF. The CDR3 DNA sequence: TGTGCCACCAGTGATTTTGGACAGGAGCAGTTCTTC. This chain uses TRBV24-1 with TRBJ2-1, with D maybe TRBD1 (6 bases). The CDR3 has 12 residues. Trimming took 1 base from V and 10 from J, leaving 7 bases between them. CDR1 and CDR2 from the germline V gene are KGHDR and SFDVKD.

Only a few counts were recorded for this clone. J is TRBJ1-2 and V is TRBV4-2; D gene unclear. Per germline, CDR1 LGHNA and CDR2 YNFKEQ. V was shortened by 8 bases and J by 4 bases, with 8 bases between the two germline ends. CDR3 length equals 11 residues. As DNA, the CDR3 is TGTGCCAGCCTCTCCAGCTATGGCTACACCTTC. This encodes CASLSSYGYTF.

The rearrangement uses TRBV7-9 and TRBJ2-2; 8 bases fit TRBD2. The junction had 14 bases not matched to a gene; V was cut back by 5 bases and J by 6 bases. This CDR3 contains 17 residues. Germline CDR1 and CDR2: SEHNR and FQNEAQ (reference sequence). The CDR3 coding sequence is TGTGCCAGCAGCCCCTCGCTAGCGGGTTCGTTTCCCGGGGAGCTGTTTTTT. Protein sequence: CASSPSLAGSFPGELFF.

Points on this clone: The sample contains more than one DNA sequence encoding this CDR3. The V and J genes are TRBV30 and TRBJ1-1; D is undetermined. The CDR3 is made up of 12 amino acids. Deletions cut 0 bases from V and 0 bases from J, with 2 bases between. Germline V lookup: CDR1 GTSNPN, CDR2 SVGIG (reference sequence). This CDR3 reads CAWSVLNTEAFF. The CDR3 DNA reads TGTGCCTGGAGTGTCCTGAACACTGAAGCTTTCTTT. Based on the CDR3 plus reference TRBV30 and TRBJ1-1, the full variable domain is SQTIHQWPATLVQPVGSPLSLECTVEGTSNPNLYWYRQAAGRGLQLLFYSVGIGQISSEVPQNLSASRPQDRQFILSSKKLLLSDSGFYLCAWSVLNTEAFFGQGTRLTVV.

This rearrangement joins TRBV5-1 to TRBJ2-1; D is unresolved. The CDR3 runs 17 residues. Trimming shortened V by 0 bases and J by 0 bases, and 13 bases separated the two germline ends. Germline assignment: CDR1 SGHRS and CDR2 YFSETQ. The CDR3 DNA reads as TGCGCCAGCAGCTTGGGTCTTGACGTGAGCTCCTACAATGAGCAGTTCTTC. It yields the protein CASSLGLDVSSYNEQFF.

The chain recombines TRBV29-1 with TRBJ1-1, with D perhaps TRBD1 (6 bases). The length of the CDR3 is 14 residues. The ends were cut back, 7 bases at V and 5 bases at J, with 20 bases in the middle. Germline CDR1 and CDR2: SQVTM and ANQGSEA. Here the CDR3 reads CSALGSGEGTEAFF. In nucleotides, the CDR3 is TGCAGCGCACTCGGTTCAGGGGAAGGAACTGAAGCTTTCTTT.

This chain links TRBV3-1 (or the pseudogene TRBV3-2) with TRBJ2-2; D is possibly TRBD1 or TRBD2 (5 bases each). The CDR3 runs 15 residues. The ends were cut back, 1 base at V and 4 bases at J, with 10 bases in the middle. CDR1 is LGHDT and CDR2 is YNNKEL in the germline V gene (reference sequence). The CDR3 spells CASSQGQGVTGELFF. Here the CDR3 DNA reads TGTGCCAGCAGCCAAGGGCAGGGAGTCACCGGGGAGCTGTTTTTT.

The V gene is TRBV5-4, the J gene TRBJ2-7; the D is unclear. Trimming shortened V by 6 bases and J by 0 bases, and 16 bases separated the two germline ends. The CDR3 totals 15 residues. Germline V gives CDR1 SGHNT, CDR2 YYREEE (reference sequence). This CDR3 is CASTPGAPSSYEQYF. The CDR3 DNA reads TGTGCCAGCACCCCGGGTGCGCCGAGCTCCTACGAGCAGTACTTC.

The chain is built from TRBV4-3 and TRBJ2-3; 9 bases match TRBD2. The V and J ends lost 5 bases and 5 bases, in that order; junction bases with no gene match: 5. CDR1 LGHNA and CDR2 YSLEER come from the germline V gene. This CDR3 region has 14 residues. CDR3 sequence (DNA): TGCGCCAGCAGCGCGGGGGGGCCAGTAGATACGCAGTATTTT. This sequence encodes CASSAGGPVDTQYF.

Of note for this clone: The sample contains more than one DNA sequence encoding this CDR3. The CDR3 DNA reads TGTGCCAGCAGGGGGCTGGGGGAGACCCAGTACTTC. Translating gives CASRGLGETQYF. The chain couples TRBV2 to TRBJ2-5; weak D call: TRBD1 (5 bases). Trimming cost V 6 bases and J 5 bases, with 10 bases left between them. There are 12 residues in the CDR3. CDR1 is SNHLY, CDR2 FYNNEI, per germline. The whole variable domain, filled in from reference TRBV2 and TRBJ2-5, reads EPEVTQTPSHQVTQMGQEVILRCVPISNHLYFYWYRQILGQKVEFLVSFYNNEISEKSEIFDDQFSVERPDGSNFTLKIRSTKLEDSAMYFCASRGLGETQYFGPGTRLLVL.

This clone is a singleton in its sample. The chain couples TRBV29-1 to TRBJ2-2; D is unclear. The V end was cut by 7 bases, the J end by 2 bases, with 5 bases between. Germline V CDR1 and CDR2: SQVTM, ANQGSEA. The CDR3 runs 11 residues. The CDR3 bases are TGCAGCGGATTTAACACCGGGGAGCTGTTTTTT. Encoded protein: CSGFNTGELFF.

J is TRBJ2-7 and V is TRBV6-5; maybe TRBD1 (6 bases). Trimming shortened V by 4 bases and J by 3 bases, and 10 bases separated the two germline ends. The germline V gene encodes CDR1 MNHEY and CDR2 SVGAGI. CDR3 size: 13 residues. CDR3 sequence: CASSSIQGYEQYF. The CDR3 DNA reads TGTGCCAGCAGTTCGATACAGGGCTACGAGCAGTACTTC.

The chain recombines TRBV30 with TRBJ1-1; possibly TRBD1 for D (5 bases). Deletions cut 4 bases from V and 4 bases from J, with 13 bases between. Germline V gives CDR1 GTSNPN, CDR2 SVGIG (reference sequence). The CDR3 is 13 amino acids. The CDR3 reads CAWNAREGTEAFF. The CDR3, as DNA: TGTGCCTGGAATGCCAGGGAAGGCACTGAAGCTTTCTTT.